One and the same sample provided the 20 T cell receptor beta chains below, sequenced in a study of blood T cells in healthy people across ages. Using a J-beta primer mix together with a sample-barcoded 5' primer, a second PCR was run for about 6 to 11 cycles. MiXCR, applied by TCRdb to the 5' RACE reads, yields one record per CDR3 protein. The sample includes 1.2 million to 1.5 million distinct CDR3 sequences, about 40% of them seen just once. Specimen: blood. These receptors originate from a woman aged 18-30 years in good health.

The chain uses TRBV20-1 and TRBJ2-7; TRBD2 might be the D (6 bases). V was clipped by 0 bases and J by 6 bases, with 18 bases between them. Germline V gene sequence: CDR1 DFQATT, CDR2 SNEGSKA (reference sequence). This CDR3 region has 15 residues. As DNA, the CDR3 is TGCAGTGCTAGAGATTGGGGCGGGACGGCGGGCGAGCAGTACTTC. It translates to CSARDWGGTAGEQYF.

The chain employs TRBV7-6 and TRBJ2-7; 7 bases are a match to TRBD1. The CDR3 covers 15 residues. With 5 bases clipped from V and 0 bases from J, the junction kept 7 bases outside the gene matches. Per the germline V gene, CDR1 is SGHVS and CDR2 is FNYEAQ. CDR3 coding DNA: TGTGCCAGCAGCCCAGGGGGAAAAGACTCCTACGAGCAGTACTTC. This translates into CASSPGGKDSYEQYF.

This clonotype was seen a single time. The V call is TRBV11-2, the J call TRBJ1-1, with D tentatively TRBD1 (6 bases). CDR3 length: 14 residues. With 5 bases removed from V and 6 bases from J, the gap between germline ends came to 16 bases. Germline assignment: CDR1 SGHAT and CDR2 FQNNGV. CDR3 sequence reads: CASSQRGDDSEAFF. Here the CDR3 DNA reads TGTGCCAGCAGCCAAAGGGGGGATGACTCTGAAGCTTTCTTT.

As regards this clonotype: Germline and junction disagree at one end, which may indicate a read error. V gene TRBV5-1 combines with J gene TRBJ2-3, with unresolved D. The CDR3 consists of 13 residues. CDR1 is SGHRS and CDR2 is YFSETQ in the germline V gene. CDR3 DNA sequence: TGCGCCAGCAGCTCAAAACCTACAGATACGCGGTATTTT. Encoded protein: CASSSKPTDTRYF.

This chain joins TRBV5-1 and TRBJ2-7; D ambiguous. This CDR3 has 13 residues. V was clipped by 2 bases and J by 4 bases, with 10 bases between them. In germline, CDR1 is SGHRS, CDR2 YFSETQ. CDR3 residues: CASSLKLDYEQYF. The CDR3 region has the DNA TGCGCCAGCAGCTTAAAGTTGGATTACGAGCAGTACTTC.

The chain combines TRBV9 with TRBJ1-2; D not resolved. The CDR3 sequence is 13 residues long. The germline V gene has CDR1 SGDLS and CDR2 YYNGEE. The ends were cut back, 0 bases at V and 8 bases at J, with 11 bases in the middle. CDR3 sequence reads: CASSVGNAIGYTF. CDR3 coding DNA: TGTGCCAGCAGCGTAGGCAATGCCATCGGCTACACCTTC.

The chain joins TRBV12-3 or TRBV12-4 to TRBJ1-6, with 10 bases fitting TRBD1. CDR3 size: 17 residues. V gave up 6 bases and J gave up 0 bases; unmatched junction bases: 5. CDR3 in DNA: TGTGCCAGCAGCTGGGGACAGGGGAACTCCTATAATTCACCCCTCCACTTT. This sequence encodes CASSWGQGNSYNSPLHF.

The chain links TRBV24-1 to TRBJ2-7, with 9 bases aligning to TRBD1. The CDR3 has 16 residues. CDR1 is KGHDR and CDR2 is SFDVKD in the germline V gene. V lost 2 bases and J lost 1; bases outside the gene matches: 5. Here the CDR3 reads CATSDSGGQGSYEQYF. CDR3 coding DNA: TGTGCCACCAGTGATTCGGGAGGACAGGGGTCCTACGAGCAGTACTTC.

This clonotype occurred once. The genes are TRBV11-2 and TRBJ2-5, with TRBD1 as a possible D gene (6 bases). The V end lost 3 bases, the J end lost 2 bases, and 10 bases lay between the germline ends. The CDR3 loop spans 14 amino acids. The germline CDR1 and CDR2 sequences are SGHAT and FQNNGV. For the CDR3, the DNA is TGTGCCAGCAGCTTTCAGGGGCGGCAAGAGACCCAGTACTTC. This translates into CASSFQGRQETQYF.

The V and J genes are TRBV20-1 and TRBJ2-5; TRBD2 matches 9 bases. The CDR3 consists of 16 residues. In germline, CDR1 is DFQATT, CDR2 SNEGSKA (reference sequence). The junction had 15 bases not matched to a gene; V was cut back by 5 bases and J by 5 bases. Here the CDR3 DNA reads TGCAGTGCTCCCCTCGCACGAGCGGGGGGCCGGGAGACCCAGTACTTC. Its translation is CSAPLARAGGRETQYF.

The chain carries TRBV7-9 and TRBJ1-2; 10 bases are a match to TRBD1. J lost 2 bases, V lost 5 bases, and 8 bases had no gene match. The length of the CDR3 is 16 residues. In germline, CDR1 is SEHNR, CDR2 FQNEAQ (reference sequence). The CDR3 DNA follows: TGTGCCAGCAGCCAACGGGGGACAGGGGCAAACTATGGCTACACCTTC. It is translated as CASSQRGTGANYGYTF.

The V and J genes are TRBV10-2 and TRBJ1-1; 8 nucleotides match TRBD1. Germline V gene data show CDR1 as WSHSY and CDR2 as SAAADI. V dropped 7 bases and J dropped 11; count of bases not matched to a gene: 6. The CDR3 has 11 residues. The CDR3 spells CASNQGAWAFF. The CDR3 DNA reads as TGCGCCAGCAATCAGGGGGCCTGGGCTTTCTTT.

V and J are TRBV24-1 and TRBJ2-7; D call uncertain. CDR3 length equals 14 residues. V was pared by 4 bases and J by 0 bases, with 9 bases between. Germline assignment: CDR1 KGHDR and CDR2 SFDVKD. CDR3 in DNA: TGTGCCACCAGTGAAACCGGGCCCTCCTACGAGCAGTACTTC. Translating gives CATSETGPSYEQYF.

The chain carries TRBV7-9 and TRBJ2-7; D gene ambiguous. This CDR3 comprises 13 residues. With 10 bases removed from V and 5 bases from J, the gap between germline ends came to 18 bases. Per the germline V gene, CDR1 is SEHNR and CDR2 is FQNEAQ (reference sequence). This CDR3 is CATLTNSYDEQYF. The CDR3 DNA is TGTGCCACCTTAACAAATAGTTACGACGAGCAGTACTTC.

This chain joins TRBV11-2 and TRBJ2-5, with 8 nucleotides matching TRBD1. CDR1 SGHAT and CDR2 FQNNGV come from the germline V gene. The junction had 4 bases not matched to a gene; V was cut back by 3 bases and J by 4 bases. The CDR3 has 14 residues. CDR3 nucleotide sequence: TGTGCCAGCAGCTTGACAGGGGTAGGAGAGACCCAGTACTTC. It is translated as CASSLTGVGETQYF.

The chain's CDR3 is CASSNTRDPATDTQYF. In nucleotides, the CDR3 is TGTGCCAGCAGCAACACCCGGGACCCAGCCACAGATACGCAGTATTTT. The chain joins TRBV21-1 to TRBJ2-3; the table's D call TRBD1 went unverified against the DNA. TRBV21-1 is designated a pseudogene. The CDR3 has 16 residues.

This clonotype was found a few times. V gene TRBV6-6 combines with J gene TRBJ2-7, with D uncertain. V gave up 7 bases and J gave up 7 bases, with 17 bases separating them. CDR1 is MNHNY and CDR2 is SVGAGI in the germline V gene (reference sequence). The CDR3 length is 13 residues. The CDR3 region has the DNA TGTGCCAGCAATCCGCTACGTGCTAGTGAGCAGTACTTC. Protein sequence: CASNPLRASEQYF.

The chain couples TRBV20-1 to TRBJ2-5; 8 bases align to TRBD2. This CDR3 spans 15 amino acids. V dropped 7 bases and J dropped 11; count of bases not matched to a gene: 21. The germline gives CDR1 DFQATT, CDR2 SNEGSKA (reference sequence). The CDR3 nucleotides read TGCAGTGGAAGAAGCGGGAGCCAATCATACAATGAGCAGTACTTC. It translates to CSGRSGSQSYNEQYF.

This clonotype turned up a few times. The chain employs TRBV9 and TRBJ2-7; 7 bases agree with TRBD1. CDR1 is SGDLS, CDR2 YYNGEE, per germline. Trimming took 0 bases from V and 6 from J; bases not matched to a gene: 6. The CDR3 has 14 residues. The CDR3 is CASSVGTGSIEQYF. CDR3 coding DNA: TGTGCCAGCAGCGTAGGGACAGGTTCAATCGAGCAGTACTTC.

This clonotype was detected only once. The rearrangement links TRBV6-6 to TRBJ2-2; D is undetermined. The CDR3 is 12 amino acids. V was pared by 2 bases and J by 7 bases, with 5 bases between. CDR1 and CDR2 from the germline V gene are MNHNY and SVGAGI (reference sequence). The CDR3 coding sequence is TGTGCCAGCAGTTACATGGGCGGGGAGCTGTTTTTT. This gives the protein CASSYMGGELFF.